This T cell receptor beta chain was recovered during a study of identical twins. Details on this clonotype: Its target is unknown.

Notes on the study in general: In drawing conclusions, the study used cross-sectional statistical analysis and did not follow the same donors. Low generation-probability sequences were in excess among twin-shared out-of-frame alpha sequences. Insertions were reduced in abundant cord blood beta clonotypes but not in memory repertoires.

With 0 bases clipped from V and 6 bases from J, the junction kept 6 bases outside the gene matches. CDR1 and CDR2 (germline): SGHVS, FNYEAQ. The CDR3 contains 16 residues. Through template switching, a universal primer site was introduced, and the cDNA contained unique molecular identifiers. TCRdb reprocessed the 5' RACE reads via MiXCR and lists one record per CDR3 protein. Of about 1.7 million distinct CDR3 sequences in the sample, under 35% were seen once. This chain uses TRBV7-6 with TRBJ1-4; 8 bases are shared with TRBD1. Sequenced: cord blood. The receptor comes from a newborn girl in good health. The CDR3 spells CASSLAAAGGYEKLFF. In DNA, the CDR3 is TGTGCCAGCAGCTTAGCGGCGGCAGGGGGCTATGAAAAACTGTTTTTT.